The T cell receptor beta chain described here comes from a study of cytomegalovirus exposure and HLA in healthy donors. General study findings and limits: Through in vitro validation, three CMV-associated chains were shown to be specific for CMV antigens. Using a false discovery rate of 0.05, a later analysis showed that 16,951 TCR beta sequences were associated with HLA alleles. The study had only CMV serostatus as immune exposure information. A link between a missense DCLRE1C variant and TCR beta V- and J-gene trimming emerged from a later analysis.

The germline V gene has CDR1 SGHTA and CDR2 FQGTGA. J lost 2 bases, V lost 4 bases, and 1 base had no gene match. The CDR3 is 15 residues long. A note on this clone: Antigen unknown.

The PCR was carried out with 60 Vbeta primers and 13 Jbeta primers. Produced via immunoSEQ multiplex PCR; TCRdb's table is partial and in-frame only. The sample has under 70,000 clones; approximately 67% are singletons. Sequencing was done on a sample of PBMCs. The receptor's source is a woman aged 30 to 39 in good health and CMV-seronegative. The genes are TRBV7-3 and TRBJ2-3; the match to TRBD2 covers 12 bases. The CDR3 coding sequence is TGTGCCAGCAGCTCTAGCGGGGGGGCCACAGATACGCAGTATTTT. Its translation is CASSSSGGATDTQYF.